What follows describes a single T cell receptor beta chain. Its antigen is still unknown. This specimen comes from a study of cytomegalovirus exposure and HLA in healthy donors. Study conclusions and caveats: Analyzed later, most CMV-associated TCR beta chains appeared HLA-restricted. Despite most TCR sequences being rare, some public TCRs occurred in many donors.

Losses at the gene ends were 5 bases for V and 1 base for J; bases not matched to a gene: 5. This CDR3 contains 17 residues. Germline CDR1 reads SEHNR; CDR2 reads FQNEAQ (reference sequence). This PCR relied on a set of 60 Vbeta primers and 13 Jbeta primers. Under the authors' procedure: It was a later analysis that counted about 80 million unique TCR beta chains, of which around 11 million were shared. Profiling relied on immunoSEQ multiplex PCR, and the TCRdb table lists in-frame clones only, not all of them. V and J calls plus clone size are reproduced from that table; the DNA served to infer D and trimming. The table has 100,000 to 150,000 clones, just under 75% seen once.

The sequence was collected from a man between 60 and 75 years old in good health and CMV-seropositive. Specimen: PBMCs. This chain uses TRBV7-9 with TRBJ2-6; the match to TRBD1 covers 10 bases. CDR3 residues: CASSPGQGVSGANVLTF. The DNA for the CDR3 is TGTGCCAGCAGCCCCGGACAGGGGGTGTCTGGGGCCAACGTCCTGACTTTC.